Following are 24 T cell receptor beta chains from one sample sequenced in a study of blood T cell repertoires in COVID-19. Only in-frame clones appear in the TCRdb table, and some are missing; sequencing was by immunoSEQ multiplex PCR. Altogether about 140,000 clones are present, approximately 86% being singletons, with the ten largest covering roughly 6.4%. Sequencing used PBMCs or T cells enriched from blood (not recorded which). Receptor source: a woman aged 40 to 55 who had recovered from COVID-19.

The chain joins TRBV7-3 to TRBJ2-3, with 12 positions matching TRBD2. The V and J ends lost 4 bases and 5 bases, in that order; junction bases with no gene match: 7. Germline V CDR1 and CDR2: SGHTA, FQGTGA. The CDR3 runs 16 residues. This CDR3 is CASSSRLAGVEDTQYF. For the CDR3, the DNA is TGTGCCAGCAGCTCCCGACTAGCGGGAGTGGAAGATACGCAGTATTTT.

This clone was seen only once. This chain connects TRBV20-1 to TRBJ1-2, with D possibly being TRBD1 (5 bases). In germline, CDR1 is DFQATT, CDR2 SNEGSKA (reference sequence). The CDR3 consists of 13 residues. The V end lost 3 bases, the J end lost 4 bases, and 12 bases lay between the germline ends. The CDR3, as DNA: TGCAGTGCTAGTATGGGGGGTTCCTATGGCTACACCTTC. Translated, it gives CSASMGGSYGYTF.

This rearrangement joins TRBV18 to TRBJ2-1, with 9 bases identical to TRBD1. The CDR3 extends over 14 amino acids. Germline V CDR1 and CDR2: KGHSH, LQKENI. After removal of 3 bases from V and 7 bases from J, the junction contained 4 bases not matched to a gene. The CDR3 protein is CASSPRDRENEQFF. CDR3 sequence (DNA): TGTGCCAGCTCACCGAGGGACAGGGAAAATGAGCAGTTCTTC.

The rearrangement joins TRBV10-2 to TRBJ2-3; 7 bases line up with TRBD1. Trimming took 4 bases from V and 2 from J; bases not matched to a gene: 12. Looked up from germline, CDR1 is WSHSY and CDR2 is SAAADI. This CDR3 region has 17 residues. The CDR3 DNA follows: TGCGCCAGCAGTGCCGGACAGGTTGGCGGACCCACAGATACGCAGTATTTT. It translates to CASSAGQVGGPTDTQYF.

The genes are TRBV5-1 and TRBJ1-1, with TRBD1 identical over 10 bases. Germline V gives CDR1 SGHRS, CDR2 YFSETQ. The trim removed 2 bases at V and 5 bases at J, leaving 9 bases unmatched. This CDR3 has 16 residues. The CDR3 loop reads CASSLRQGATWTEAFF. For the CDR3, the DNA is TGCGCCAGCAGCTTAAGACAGGGGGCTACTTGGACTGAAGCTTTCTTT.

This chain joins TRBV3-1 (or the pseudogene TRBV3-2) and TRBJ2-1; 10 bases are shared with TRBD2. CDR3 length: 16 residues. V was pared by 4 bases and J by 9 bases, with 12 bases of the junction left unmatched. CDR1 is LGHDT, CDR2 YNNKEL, per germline (reference sequence). CDR3 coding DNA: TGTGCCAGCAGCCCAAGCCAGCGGGGGGGCCAGGGTGAGCAGTTCTTC. As protein: CASSPSQRGGQGEQFF.

The count of this clone is one. The chain has TRBV4-1 and TRBJ2-1, with 8 bases matching TRBD2. The length of the CDR3 is 14 residues. The V segment lost 4 bases and the J segment 7 bases; nucleotides outside the gene matches: 6. Germline assignment: CDR1 MGHRA and CDR2 YSYEKL. The CDR3 reads CASSRNSGGNEQFF. The DNA for the CDR3 is TGCGCCAGCAGCCGGAATTCGGGGGGGAATGAGCAGTTCTTC.

This chain uses TRBV27 with TRBJ1-1; D is uncertain. Trimming took 0 bases from V and 4 from J, leaving 6 bases between them. The CDR3 loop spans 13 amino acids. CDR1 and CDR2 from the germline V gene are MNHEY and SMNVEV (reference sequence). DNA of the CDR3: TGTGCCAGCAGTTTATCCGGGGTCACTGAAGCTTTCTTT. This sequence encodes CASSLSGVTEAFF.

The J gene is TRBJ1-2, the V gene TRBV6-5; tentative D call: TRBD1 (5 bases). The germline V gene encodes CDR1 MNHEY and CDR2 SVGAGI. V dropped 7 bases and J dropped 4 bases, with 13 bases sitting between them. The CDR3 totals 13 residues. The CDR3 region is CASTSGYSYGYTF. CDR3 sequence (DNA): TGTGCCAGCACCTCAGGGTACTCCTATGGCTACACCTTC.

The rearrangement links TRBV4-1 to TRBJ2-7; D may be TRBD2 (5 bases). V was clipped by 0 bases and J by 7 bases, with 16 bases between them. The CDR3 has 15 amino acids. The germline V gene has CDR1 MGHRA and CDR2 YSYEKL. The CDR3 sequence is CASSQDPGWLEEQYF. CDR3 nucleotides: TGCGCCAGCAGCCAAGATCCGGGATGGCTGGAAGAGCAGTACTTC.

The V call is TRBV5-1, the J call TRBJ2-3; TRBD2 aligns across 11 bases. Per the germline V gene, CDR1 is SGHRS and CDR2 is YFSETQ. This CDR3 spans 16 amino acids. With V trimmed by 4 bases and J by 2 bases, 6 bases remained unmatched. CDR3 in amino acids: CASSPGLAADTDTQYF. CDR3 nucleotides: TGCGCCAGCAGCCCGGGACTAGCGGCCGACACAGATACGCAGTATTTT.

The CDR3 DNA follows: TGCGCCAGCAGCCCAGAGACAGGGTGGGGCACTGAAGCTTTCTTT. Encoded protein: CASSPETGWGTEAFF. The V call is TRBV5-1, the J call TRBJ1-1, with 7 bases aligning to TRBD1. The CDR3 extends over 15 amino acids. Trimming at V came to 4 bases and at J to 4 bases, leaving 10 bases not matched to a gene. Germline-derived CDR1 and CDR2 are SGHRS and YFSETQ.

The gene calls are TRBV18 and TRBJ1-5; no reliable D call. CDR3 length: 13 amino acids. Germline assignment: CDR1 KGHSH and CDR2 LQKENI. V lost 3 bases and J lost 4, with 7 bases in between. Here the CDR3 DNA reads TGTGCCAGCTCACCTGGGCCTAATCAGCCCCAGCATTTT. It encodes CASSPGPNQPQHF. Using reference TRBV18 and TRBJ1-5 for the parts outside the CDR3, the full variable domain is NAGVMQNPRHLVRRRGQEARLRCSPMKGHSHVYWYRQLPEEGLKFMVYLQKENIIDESGMPKERFSAEFPKEGPSILRIQQVVRGDSAAYFCASSPGPNQPQHFGDGTRLSIL.

The J gene is TRBJ2-4, the V gene TRBV25-1, with D maybe TRBD2 (6 bases). Germline V gene lookup returns CDR1 MGHDK and CDR2 SYGVNS. The ends were cut back, 3 bases at V and 8 bases at J, with 14 bases in the middle. This CDR3 comprises 14 residues. The chain's CDR3 is CASSDQRWGDIQYF. CDR3 bases: TGTGCCAGCAGTGACCAGCGTTGGGGGGACATTCAGTACTTC. The full variable domain, rest sourced from reference TRBV25-1 and TRBJ2-4, is EADIYQTPRYLVIGTGKKITLECSQTMGHDKMYWYQQDPGMELHLIHYSYGVNSTEKGDLSSESTVSRIRTEHFPLTLESARPSHTSQYLCASSDQRWGDIQYFGAGTRLSVL.

The V and J genes are TRBV2 and TRBJ1-1; 10 positions agree with TRBD1. The V and J ends lost 6 bases and 5 bases, in that order; junction bases with no gene match: 6. In germline, CDR1 is SNHLY, CDR2 FYNNEI. The CDR3 length is 14 residues. For the CDR3, the DNA is TGTGCCAGCAGACGACAGGGGGCAGAGACTGAAGCTTTCTTT. Its translation: CASRRQGAETEAFF.

This clone was picked up many times. The V gene is TRBV9, the J gene TRBJ1-1; a possible D gene is TRBD1 (5 bases). The CDR3 is made up of 16 amino acids. Germline lookup yields CDR1 SGDLS and CDR2 YYNGEE. V lost 0 bases to trimming and J lost 0 bases, with 12 bases between them. The CDR3 loop reads CASSVGYRLLNTEAFF. CDR3 DNA: TGTGCCAGCAGCGTAGGCTACAGGCTCCTGAACACTGAAGCTTTCTTT.

The chain recombines TRBV11-2 with TRBJ2-7; the match to TRBD2 covers 10 bases. This CDR3 is 17 amino acids long. From germline, CDR1 is SGHAT and CDR2 FQNNGV. V was pared by 6 bases and J by 4 bases, with 15 bases of the junction left unmatched. The CDR3 loop reads CASSFSIPSGGRYEQYF. In DNA, the CDR3 is TGTGCCAGCAGTTTCTCTATCCCTAGCGGGGGCAGGTACGAGCAGTACTTC.

This chain connects TRBV28 to TRBJ2-3; TRBD2 matches at 11 bases. Germline V lookup: CDR1 MDHEN, CDR2 SYDVKM. V lost 7 bases and J lost 3; bases outside the gene matches: 6. This CDR3 region has 15 residues. Here the CDR3 reads CASIPTSGRTDTQYF. In nucleotides, the CDR3 is TGTGCCAGCATCCCCACTAGCGGGAGAACAGATACGCAGTATTTT.

This clone has a handful of counts. This chain links TRBV24-1 with TRBJ2-7, with D maybe TRBD1 (6 bases). CDR1 is KGHDR and CDR2 is SFDVKD in the germline V gene. The CDR3 runs 15 residues. V dropped 4 bases and J dropped 3 bases, with 15 bases sitting between them. CDR3: CATSDPHRERYEQYF. The CDR3 DNA reads TGTGCCACCAGTGACCCTCACAGGGAGCGCTACGAGCAGTACTTC.

The chain has TRBV27 and TRBJ2-7, with D perhaps TRBD2 (6 bases). Trimming shortened V by 6 bases and J by 3 bases, and 21 bases separated the two germline ends. The CDR3 contains 16 residues. CDR1 is MNHEY and CDR2 is SMNVEV in the germline V gene (reference sequence). CDR3 in amino acids: CASSFTGGGLNYEQYF. The CDR3 bases are TGTGCCAGCAGCTTTACCGGGGGTGGCCTAAACTACGAGCAGTACTTC.

The chain combines TRBV2 with TRBJ2-7; 8 nucleotides line up with TRBD1. The V segment lost 5 bases and the J segment 9 bases; nucleotides outside the gene matches: 9. Germline CDR1 reads SNHLY; CDR2 reads FYNNEI. The CDR3 sequence is 13 residues long. CDR3 DNA: TGTGCCAGCAGTCCGGACAGGGCGGCATGGCAGTACTTC. Its translation is CASSPDRAAWQYF.

The V and J genes are TRBV29-1 and TRBJ2-7, with 10 bases lining up with TRBD2. With 1 base clipped from V and 2 bases from J, the junction kept 5 bases outside the gene matches. This CDR3 has 15 residues. Germline loops: CDR1 SQVTM, CDR2 ANQGSEA. The CDR3 sequence: CSVEVGLAATYEQYF. The CDR3 DNA reads TGCAGCGTTGAAGTAGGACTAGCGGCAACCTACGAGCAGTACTTC.

The chain links TRBV7-8 to TRBJ1-3, with D possibly matching TRBD1 (5 bases). Trimming took off 1 base at V and 0 bases at J, with 7 bases between the two ends. This CDR3 has 15 residues. The germline CDR1 and CDR2 sequences are SGHVS and FQNEAQ. The CDR3 coding sequence is TGTGCCAGCAGCTTAGGGGGGGGCTCTGGAAACACCATATATTTT. Residues: CASSLGGGSGNTIYF.

The chain carries TRBV7-2 and TRBJ1-5; D remains ambiguous. The CDR3 is 15 amino acids. Germline V CDR1 and CDR2: SGHTA, FQGNSA. V lost 5 bases and J 2 bases, leaving 13 bases between the germline ends. CDR3 sequence reads: CASSLGLSGNQPQHF. The CDR3, as DNA: TGTGCCAGCAGCCTAGGACTCTCTGGCAATCAGCCCCAGCATTTT.